This TCR beta chain was profiled in a study of blood T cell repertoires in COVID-19. For the study at large: The United States, Italy and Spain supplied acute and convalescent COVID-19 samples. From T cells, B-cell-depleted T cells, or PBMCs came the material, which was cDNA or gDNA.

In the original processing: How many nucleated cells were present was estimated from reference gene primer amplification. TCRdb keeps only in-frame clones here, not all; method: immunoSEQ multiplex PCR. V, J and clone size reflect that table, while D and trimming were determined from the DNA. The profile shows 200,000 to 250,000 clones, around 84% of them singletons. Germline loops: CDR1 GTSNPN, CDR2 SVGIG (reference sequence). The CDR3 loop spans 14 amino acids. V was clipped by 0 bases and J by 1 base, with 9 bases between them. This clonotype was sampled from a woman of 80 years or more with active or convalescent COVID-19. The V gene is TRBV30, the J gene TRBJ1-2; D uncertain. Sequenced: peripheral blood. The CDR3 sequence is CAWSVLSLNYGYTF. The CDR3 DNA reads TGTGCCTGGAGTGTACTGTCTCTTAACTATGGCTACACCTTC. Combining the CDR3 with reference TRBV30 and TRBJ1-2 gives the whole variable domain SQTIHQWPATLVQPVGSPLSLECTVEGTSNPNLYWYRQAAGRGLQLLFYSVGIGQISSEVPQNLSASRPQDRQFILSSKKLLLSDSGFYLCAWSVLSLNYGYTFGSGTRLTVV.